The 12 T cell receptor beta chains below all came from one sample that was sequenced in a study of T-cell reconstitution after alpha-beta-depleted transplantation in children. Unique molecular identifiers were built into the TCRbeta library. TCRdb re-analysed the PCR reads in MiXCR, keeping a single row per CDR3 protein. The profile shows over 400,000 distinct CDR3 sequences, approximately 42% of them singletons. Sample: PBMCs, taken before TCRalphabeta/CD19-depleted stem cell transplant. The receptor set was obtained from a girl aged 2 to 9 with aplastic anemia, due to receive a stem cell transplant.

CDR3 loop: CASSLIWVRAWETQYF. The CDR3 DNA follows: TGTGCCAGCAGCTTAATATGGGTCAGGGCGTGGGAGACCCAGTACTTC. This chain connects TRBV5-5 to TRBJ2-5; maybe TRBD1 (5 bases). Germline CDR1 is SGHKS and CDR2 is YYEKEE (reference sequence). Trimming cost V 2 bases and J 5 bases, with 19 bases left between them. CDR3 length equals 16 residues.

The CDR3 region has the DNA TGCAGCGTTGAAAAGACTAGCGGGTTTGAGCAGTTCTTC. Encoded protein: CSVEKTSGFEQFF. V is TRBV29-1 and J is TRBJ2-1; 10 nucleotides line up with TRBD2. With V trimmed by 2 bases and J by 9 bases, 4 bases remained unmatched. The CDR3 sequence is 13 residues long. The germline V gene encodes CDR1 SQVTM and CDR2 ANQGSEA.

V and J are TRBV28 and TRBJ1-1; D ambiguous. Trimming took 5 bases from V and 3 from J, leaving 13 bases between them. Germline loops: CDR1 MDHEN, CDR2 SYDVKM. The CDR3 runs 14 residues. The CDR3 DNA reads as TGTGCCAGCAGTCACTCCATAACGGACACTGAAGCTTTCTTT. As protein: CASSHSITDTEAFF.

A few counts support this clonotype. The rearrangement links TRBV20-1 to TRBJ1-6; no clear D. The CDR3 has 13 amino acids. Per germline, CDR1 DFQATT and CDR2 SNEGSKA (reference sequence). Trimming removed 3 bases at V and 8 bases at J, with 11 bases between. CDR3 DNA sequence: TGCAGTGCTAGGCGATCAATGGATTCACCCCTCCACTTT. Translated: CSARRSMDSPLHF.

The V call is TRBV11-2, the J call TRBJ2-7; 10 bases are shared with TRBD1. With V trimmed by 8 bases and J by 6 bases, 10 bases remained unmatched. Germline assignment: CDR1 SGHAT and CDR2 FQNNGV. The length of the CDR3 is 14 residues. The CDR3 is CASRLTGGLIEQYF. CDR3 nucleotides: TGTGCCAGCCGTCTGACAGGGGGCCTTATCGAGCAGTACTTC.

This clonotype was observed at least ten times. This sequence joins TRBV5-1 and TRBJ2-1, with D unclear. Per germline, CDR1 SGHRS and CDR2 YFSETQ. The CDR3 is 15 amino acids. The ends were cut back, 4 bases at V and 4 bases at J, with 15 bases in the middle. CDR3 coding DNA: TGCGCCAGCAGCCCCTCCCAAGGACCGTACAATGAGCAGTTCTTC. Translated: CASSPSQGPYNEQFF.

This clonotype was observed a handful of times. This chain links TRBV10-3 with TRBJ2-1; TRBD2 matches at 8 bases. The CDR3 length is 19 residues. Germline V gene data show CDR1 as ENHRY and CDR2 as SYGVKD. Unmatched junction bases numbered 10, after V lost 0 bases and J lost 0 bases. The CDR3 nucleotides read TGTGCCATCAGTGAGTCCCCGGGGCGGGAGGCCACCTCCTACAATGAGCAGTTCTTC. Translating it yields CAISESPGREATSYNEQFF.

This clonotype was seen repeatedly, ten times or more. The chain links TRBV20-1 to TRBJ2-7, with TRBD2 as a possible D gene (6 bases). Germline V gene data show CDR1 as DFQATT and CDR2 as SNEGSKA (reference sequence). The CDR3 contains 14 residues. V lost 6 bases to trimming and J lost 4 bases, with 19 bases between them. CDR3: CSAGRGRDSYEQYF. For the CDR3, the DNA is TGCAGTGCCGGTCGAGGGCGGGACTCATACGAGCAGTACTTC.

V gene TRBV5-4 combines with J gene TRBJ2-7; the match to TRBD1 covers 8 bases. This CDR3 contains 14 residues. Germline V gives CDR1 SGHNT, CDR2 YYREEE (reference sequence). V lost 0 bases to trimming and J lost 7 bases; unmatched junction nucleotides: 6. The CDR3 loop reads CASSLGRTGREQYF. Written as DNA, the CDR3 is TGTGCCAGCAGCTTGGGCCGGACAGGGCGGGAGCAGTACTTC.

The count of this clonotype is one. This chain joins TRBV15 and TRBJ2-5; unclear D gene. Per germline, CDR1 LNHNV and CDR2 YYDKDF (reference sequence). V was cut by 0 bases and J by 4 bases, with 12 bases left in between. The CDR3 has 15 residues. The CDR3 region is CATSRDQPTGETQYF. As DNA, the CDR3 is TGTGCCACCAGCAGAGATCAACCCACGGGAGAGACCCAGTACTTC.

This clonotype was detected a few times. The V call is TRBV6-5, the J call TRBJ2-1; D unclear. The germline V gene encodes CDR1 MNHEY and CDR2 SVGAGI. The CDR3 contains 14 residues. V was trimmed by 0 bases and J by 3 bases, leaving 6 bases between them. The chain's CDR3 is CASSYSTGYNEQFF. The CDR3 nucleotides read TGTGCCAGCAGTTACTCGACCGGCTACAATGAGCAGTTCTTC.

This clonotype turned up a few times. The gene calls are TRBV29-1 and TRBJ2-1, with 7 bases that match TRBD2. V shed 2 bases and J 0 bases; nucleotides not matched to a gene: 4. Germline V CDR1 and CDR2: SQVTM, ANQGSEA. CDR3 length: 15 residues. The CDR3 spells CSVEHGRSSYNEQFF. CDR3 sequence (DNA): TGCAGCGTTGAACACGGGAGGTCCTCCTACAATGAGCAGTTCTTC.